This T cell receptor (beta chain) was recorded in a study of T cell repertoires in cytomegalovirus infection. The overall study: Matching HLA type, along with CMV infection, was indicated by public TCR beta signatures. Whole-study results and caveats: Adding up the frequency of public TCR beta families identified people who carried CMV plus the relevant HLA. HLA-C-restricted CMV clonotypes gave the most frequent clonotype in two of eight donors.

The CDR3 has 14 residues. Trimming left V 5 bases short and J 3 bases short, with 12 bases between. Regarding this clonotype: Its antigen is still unknown.

TCRdb reanalysed the reads using MiXCR and keeps one entry per CDR3 protein. The table records about 740,000 distinct CDR3 sequences, 35% of them present only once. What was sequenced was PBMCs. This chain joins TRBV7-1 and TRBJ2-3, with a possible D match to TRBD1 (6 bases). TRBV7-1 carries the ORF label, with uncertain function. The TCR sequence derives from a human donor in good health (CMV status not recorded). Some clones in this sample may be carry-over from other donors' samples. The CDR3 DNA is TGTGCCAGCAGCCCAGACAGGCCAACAGATACGCAGTATTTT. It codes for CASSPDRPTDTQYF.